The next 15 T cell receptor beta chains were all read from a single sample in a study of cytomegalovirus exposure and HLA in healthy donors. Vbeta (60) and Jbeta (13) primers were used in the PCR. Profiling relied on immunoSEQ multiplex PCR, and the TCRdb table lists in-frame clones only, not all of them. The sample carries about 130,000 clones, 74% recorded once. Material: PBMCs. The receptors stem from a woman in her forties or fifties in good health and CMV-seropositive.

The gene calls are TRBV10-3 and TRBJ1-2; 7 positions agree with TRBD1. The germline gives CDR1 ENHRY, CDR2 SYGVKD. V lost 4 bases, J lost 8 bases, and 7 bases stayed unmatched. The CDR3 runs 13 residues. The CDR3 bases are TGTGCCATCAGTGCCGACAGGGTGAGCGGCTACACCTTC. Encoded protein: CAISADRVSGYTF.

The chain carries TRBV20-1 and TRBJ2-5; TRBD2 might be the D (6 bases). Germline CDR1 is DFQATT and CDR2 is SNEGSKA (reference sequence). The CDR3 is 11 amino acids. V was cut by 7 bases and J by 5 bases, with 11 bases left in between. The CDR3 loop reads CSVPSVETQYF. As DNA, the CDR3 is TGCAGTGTGCCTAGCGTTGAGACCCAGTACTTC.

The J gene is TRBJ2-1, the V gene TRBV4-3; 7 nucleotides match TRBD2. CDR1 and CDR2 from the germline V gene are LGHNA and YSLEER. V lost 0 bases, J lost 2 bases, and 7 bases stayed unmatched. This CDR3 is built from 17 residues. CDR3 coding DNA: TGCGCCAGCAGCCAAGATCGTTCGGGGGGTCCCTACAATGAGCAGTTCTTC. This gives the protein CASSQDRSGGPYNEQFF.

The chain links TRBV19 to TRBJ2-2, with 11 bases that match TRBD2. Per germline, CDR1 LNHDA and CDR2 SQIVND (reference sequence). V lost 7 bases to trimming and J lost 7 bases; unmatched junction nucleotides: 11. The CDR3 totals 16 residues. The CDR3 here is CASTLRGTSGGGELFF. As DNA, the CDR3 is TGTGCCAGTACTCTACGGGGGACTAGCGGCGGCGGGGAGCTGTTTTTT. Together with reference TRBV19 and TRBJ2-2, the CDR3 gives the full variable domain: DGGITQSPKYLFRKEGQNVTLSCEQNLNHDAMYWYRQDPGQGLRLIYYSQIVNDFQKGDIAEGYSVSREKKESFPLTVTSAQKNPTAFYLCASTLRGTSGGGELFFGEGSRLTVL.

The chain links TRBV28 to TRBJ2-7; unclear D gene. The CDR3 runs to 14 residues. Germline-derived CDR1 and CDR2 are MDHEN and SYDVKM. The V gene lost 6 bases and the J gene lost 0 bases, with 12 bases spanning the gap. CDR3 sequence: CASRPPEYSYEQYF. CDR3 DNA: TGTGCCAGCAGACCACCAGAATACTCCTACGAGCAGTACTTC.

The chain joins TRBV2 to TRBJ2-7, with unresolved D. Trimming cost V 6 bases and J 0 bases, with 18 bases left between them. The CDR3 consists of 16 residues. Germline CDR1 SNHLY, CDR2 FYNNEI. CDR3: CASSVWARKNSYEQYF. CDR3 in DNA: TGTGCCAGCAGCGTTTGGGCCCGAAAAAACTCCTACGAGCAGTACTTC. Full variable domain (missing parts from reference TRBV2 and TRBJ2-7): EPEVTQTPSHQVTQMGQEVILRCVPISNHLYFYWYRQILGQKVEFLVSFYNNEISEKSEIFDDQFSVERPDGSNFTLKIRSTKLEDSAMYFCASSVWARKNSYEQYFGPGTRLTVT.

V is TRBV10-3 and J is TRBJ1-5; D is unresolved. CDR3 size: 13 residues. Trimming left V 4 bases short and J 1 base short, with 5 bases between. The germline V gene encodes CDR1 ENHRY and CDR2 SYGVKD. The CDR3 DNA sequence: TGTGCCATCAGTGTTGAGAGCAATCAGCCCCAGCATTTT. This sequence encodes CAISVESNQPQHF.

A note on this clone: The germline gene is not matched at one end of the junction; a read error may be the cause. J is TRBJ2-7 and V is TRBV7-9; no clear D gene. Germline CDR1 and CDR2: SEHNR and FQNEAQ (reference sequence). This CDR3 region has 12 residues. The CDR3 DNA sequence: TGTTCCAGCAGCTCCAGCTCCTACGAGCAGTACTTC. This translates into CSSSSSSYEQYF.

The chain employs TRBV29-1 and TRBJ1-2; D gene uncertain. This CDR3 contains 12 residues. Deletions cut 3 bases from V and 5 bases from J, with 10 bases between. The germline CDR1 and CDR2 sequences are SQVTM and ANQGSEA. This chain's CDR3 is CSVDGDTYGYTF. CDR3 DNA: TGCAGCGTTGACGGGGATACATATGGCTACACCTTC.

This chain's CDR3 is CASSRTGVVEKLFF. The CDR3 nucleotides read TGCGCCAGCAGCCGTACAGGGGTTGTCGAAAAACTGTTTTTT. The gene calls are TRBV5-1 and TRBJ1-4; TRBD1 aligns across 7 bases. The junction had 8 bases not matched to a gene; V was cut back by 4 bases and J by 8 bases. The germline CDR1 and CDR2 sequences are SGHRS and YFSETQ. This CDR3 comprises 14 residues.

The CDR3, as DNA: TGTGCTAGTGGTTTGACAAACTCCTACAATGAGCAGTTCTTC. It encodes CASGLTNSYNEQFF. The V call is TRBV12-5, the J call TRBJ2-1; unclear D gene. Trimming pared 2 bases from V and 0 bases from J, leaving 5 bases between. The CDR3 extends over 14 amino acids. Germline loops: CDR1 LGHNT, CDR2 FRNRAP. The full variable domain, completed using reference TRBV12-5 and TRBJ2-1, is DARVTQTPRHKVTEMGQEVTMRCQPILGHNTVFWYRQTMMQGLELLAYFRNRAPLDDSGMPKDRFSAEMPDATLATLKIQPSEPRDSAVYFCASGLTNSYNEQFFGPGTRLTVL.

V is TRBV5-6 and J is TRBJ2-7, with 7 bases identical to TRBD2. The V and J ends lost 3 bases and 5 bases, in that order; junction bases with no gene match: 2. This CDR3 is 12 amino acids long. The germline CDR1 and CDR2 sequences are SGHDT and YYEEEE. CDR3 amino acids: CASSWGGNEQYF. CDR3 coding DNA: TGTGCCAGCAGCTGGGGGGGGAACGAGCAGTACTTC.

This rearrangement joins TRBV5-1 to TRBJ1-6, with D uncertain. CDR3 size: 13 residues. Looked up from germline, CDR1 is SGHRS and CDR2 is YFSETQ. Trimming stripped 4 bases from V and 7 bases from J, with 9 bases between. The CDR3 spells CASSTNRNSPLHF. The CDR3 DNA is TGCGCCAGCAGCACCAACCGGAATTCACCCCTCCACTTT.

The chain uses TRBV7-2 and TRBJ2-5; D possibly corresponds to TRBD2 (7 bases). CDR1 and CDR2 from the germline V gene are SGHTA and FQGNSA. V lost 2 bases to trimming and J lost 4 bases, with 14 bases between them. The CDR3 is 15 amino acids. DNA for the CDR3: TGTGCCAGCAGCTTAATAGGACGGGGGGCAGAGACCCAGTACTTC. This sequence encodes CASSLIGRGAETQYF. The full variable domain, completed using reference TRBV7-2 and TRBJ2-5, is GAGVSQSPSNKVTEKGKDVELRCDPISGHTALYWYRQSLGQGLEFLIYFQGNSAPDKSGLPSDRFSAERTGGSVSTLTIQRTQQEDSAVYLCASSLIGRGAETQYFGPGTRLLVL.

The chain couples TRBV7-2 to TRBJ2-2, with TRBD1 matching 7 bases. Looked up from germline, CDR1 is SGHTA and CDR2 is FQGNSA. V shed 2 bases, J shed 6 bases, and the junction held 9 bases outside the gene matches. The CDR3 totals 16 residues. CDR3 region: CASSLSGNRGPGELFF. The DNA of the CDR3 is TGTGCCAGCAGCTTATCGGGCAACAGGGGTCCCGGGGAGCTGTTTTTT.